This T cell receptor (beta chain) was documented in a study of cytomegalovirus exposure and HLA in healthy donors. The CDR3 consists of 15 residues. CDR1 is SGHNT, CDR2 YYREEE, per germline (reference sequence). V was shortened by 1 base and J by 8 bases, with 16 bases between the two germline ends. Whole-study results and caveats: 150 to 200 TCR beta chains were listed as cytomegalovirus-associated. Later analysis reportedly placed an Asian-associated ancestry cluster below the approximately 700-donor mean in N-insertions.

A multiplex PCR was run with 60 Vbeta primers and 13 Jbeta primers. Using immunoSEQ multiplex PCR, the repertoire was profiled, and TCRdb retains in-frame clones only, with some absent. The data contain roughly 120,000 clones, around 82% of them seen just once; the ten biggest clones take up less than 4.5%. As concerns this clone: Its target is not known.

The sequencing input was PBMCs. The chain recombines TRBV5-4 with TRBJ2-4; TRBD1 might be the D (8 bases). This sequence was found in a man aged 40-55 years in good health and CMV-seronegative. CDR3 DNA sequence: TGTGCCAGCAGCTTGAGGCCTACAGGGGGGGACATTCAGTACTTC. This gives the protein CASSLRPTGGDIQYF.